This TCR beta chain emerged from a study of graft-versus-host responses after intestinal transplantation. As for the study in general: Among the recipients, transplants were multivisceral, liver-intestinal, or isolated intestinal. Recipients were all induced with anti-thymocyte globulin, then given tacrolimus and steroids for about three years. Regarding the study as a whole: The recipient marrow held GvH clones, and some of them showed up first in ileum or blood.

In regard to this clone: Its antigen is not identified.

The protocol was immunoSEQ multiplex PCR, while the TCRdb copy is restricted to in-frame clones and leaves out a portion. The data show fewer than 120,000 clones, around 95% seen once. The germline CDR1 and CDR2 sequences are MNHEY and SMNVEV (reference sequence). Trimming cost V 0 bases and J 6 bases, with 9 bases left between them. CDR3 length: 14 amino acids. The J gene is TRBJ1-5, the V gene TRBV27; D not certain. This material consisted of unstimulated CD8+ T cells sorted from spleen or lymph node cells, taken before intestinal transplant. The clonotype was recovered from a human donor who received an intestinal transplant. Written as DNA, the CDR3 is TGTGCCAGCAGTTTATCGGGGAGCGGTCAGCCCCAGCATTTT. Translated: CASSLSGSGQPQHF.